What follows is one T cell receptor beta chain and its context. Its antigen is not identified. CDR3 length equals 19 residues. CDR1 is SGHVS, CDR2 FNYEAQ, per germline. The V gene end was trimmed by 0 bases and the J gene end by 0 bases; junction bases not matched to a gene: 3. The sample comes from a study of cytomegalovirus exposure and HLA in healthy donors. The donors formed part of the approximately 130-subject validation cohort, distinct from the roughly 730-subject first cohort. Only in-frame clones appear in the TCRdb table, and some are missing; sequencing was by immunoSEQ multiplex PCR. The table shows around 99,000 clones, with 88% occurring only once. The study's findings and limits: Cytomegalovirus association was listed for 164 TCR beta chains.

The chain recombines TRBV7-6 with TRBJ2-3; 16 nucleotides match TRBD2. The specimen was PBMCs. This TCR was sampled from a woman younger than 30 in good health and CMV-seronegative. The CDR3 nucleotides are TGTGCCAGCAGCTTAGCCGGGACTAGCGGGGGGGCGAGCACAGATACGCAGTATTTT. The encoded protein is CASSLAGTSGGASTDTQYF.